Listed below are T cell receptor beta chains from one sample, sequenced in a study of shared clonotypes between healthy human individuals. The protocol was immunoSEQ multiplex PCR, while the TCRdb copy is restricted to in-frame clones and leaves out a portion. The sample records hundreds of thousands of clones, about 80% being singletons. Material for sequencing was PBMCs. All receptors come from a woman in her forties in good health. Some clones in this sample may be carry-over from other donors' samples. Both conserved end residues are part of each CDR3. D genes are given only for firm matches. Some rows mark clone size as missing; the rest say once, few, many or name a class of expanded clone.

clone_size: -; j_call: TRBJ1-4; d_call: -; v_call: TRBV25-1; cdr3_nt: TGTGCCAGCAGTGAATTCGTGGGGATTAATGAAAAACTGTTTTTT; cdr3_aa: CASSEFVGINEKLFF
clone_size: -; j_call: TRBJ2-2; d_call: -; v_call: TRBV19; cdr3_nt: TGTGCCAGTAGTATAAGGCCAACCGGGGAGCTGTTTTTT; cdr3_aa: CASSIRPTGELFF
clone_size: -; j_call: TRBJ2-7; d_call: -; v_call: TRBV28; cdr3_nt: TGTGCCAGCAGTCGGTCAGGGCCAGTCTACGAGCAGTACTTC; cdr3_aa: CASSRSGPVYEQYF
clone_size: -; j_call: TRBJ2-7; d_call: TRBD1; v_call: TRBV27; cdr3_nt: TGTGCCAGCAGTTTGGGGGACAGGGCCGAGCAGTACTTC; cdr3_aa: CASSLGDRAEQYF
clone_size: -; j_call: TRBJ1-1; d_call: TRBD1; v_call: TRBV19; cdr3_nt: TGTGCCAGTAGTATGACAGGGGGGACTGAAGCTTTCTTT; cdr3_aa: CASSMTGGTEAFF
clone_size: -; j_call: TRBJ2-1; d_call: -; v_call: TRBV7-9; cdr3_nt: TGTGCCAGCAGCTTAGGGAGTAATGAGCAGTTCTTC; cdr3_aa: CASSLGSNEQFF
clone_size: -; j_call: TRBJ2-7; d_call: TRBD2; v_call: TRBV29-1; cdr3_nt: TGCAGCGTTCTAACTAGCGGGAGACTCAAGCAGTACTTC; cdr3_aa: CSVLTSGRLKQYF
clone_size: few; j_call: TRBJ2-3; d_call: -; v_call: TRBV7-2; cdr3_nt: TGTGCCAGCAGCTTAGACAGCACAGATACGCAGTATTTT; cdr3_aa: CASSLDSTDTQYF
clone_size: -; j_call: TRBJ2-1; d_call: -; v_call: TRBV6-1; cdr3_nt: TGTGCCAGCAGTGAGGTTGGGAATGAGCAGTTCTTC; cdr3_aa: CASSEVGNEQFF
clone_size: -; j_call: TRBJ2-7; d_call: TRBD1; v_call: TRBV7-9; cdr3_nt: TGTGCCAGCAGCAGGGGACAGATTTTCTACGAGCAGTACTTC; cdr3_aa: CASSRGQIFYEQYF
clone_size: once; j_call: TRBJ2-3; d_call: TRBD2; v_call: TRBV28; cdr3_nt: TGTGCCAGCAGTCAAACTAGCGGGAGTACAGATACGCAGTATTTT; cdr3_aa: CASSQTSGSTDTQYF
clone_size: many; j_call: TRBJ2-7; d_call: -; v_call: TRBV30; cdr3_nt: TGTGCCTGGAGTTTTAGGGGGGGCTACGAGCAGTACTTC; cdr3_aa: CAWSFRGGYEQYF
clone_size: -; j_call: TRBJ2-7; d_call: TRBD1; v_call: TRBV28; cdr3_nt: TGTGCCAGCAGTCCATGGACAGGGGGCGATTACGAGCAGTACTTC; cdr3_aa: CASSPWTGGDYEQYF
clone_size: -; j_call: TRBJ1-4; d_call: TRBD1; v_call: TRBV11-2; cdr3_nt: TGTGCCAGCAGCTTAGTGGACAGGGTCGATGAAAAACTGTTTTTT; cdr3_aa: CASSLVDRVDEKLFF
clone_size: -; j_call: TRBJ2-2; d_call: -; v_call: TRBV7-2; cdr3_nt: TGTGCCAGCAGCCCCAACGGGGGCCCGGGAACCGGGGAGCTGTTTTTT; cdr3_aa: CASSPNGGPGTGELFF
clone_size: once; j_call: TRBJ2-7; d_call: -; v_call: TRBV20-1; cdr3_nt: TGCAGTGCTAGACAAGGGCCTTTGCAGTACTTC; cdr3_aa: CSARQGPLQYF
clone_size: -; j_call: TRBJ2-4; d_call: -; v_call: TRBV19; cdr3_nt: TGTGCCAGTAGTATTCGGGCGACAGGTAACAAAAACATTCAGTACTTC; cdr3_aa: CASSIRATGNKNIQYF
clone_size: -; j_call: TRBJ2-3; d_call: TRBD2; v_call: TRBV11-3; cdr3_nt: TGTGCCAGCAGCTTAGAAGCGGGAGGGTCAGATACGCAGTATTTT; cdr3_aa: CASSLEAGGSDTQYF
clone_size: -; j_call: TRBJ2-5; d_call: -; v_call: TRBV5-1; cdr3_nt: TGCGCCAGCAGCAAAAATGGGGGGATCCAAGAGACCCAGTACTTC; cdr3_aa: CASSKNGGIQETQYF
clone_size: -; j_call: TRBJ1-5; d_call: -; v_call: TRBV7-9; cdr3_nt: TGTGCCAGCAGCGGGGGGGCGGTCAATAGCAATCAGCCCCAGCATTTT; cdr3_aa: CASSGGAVNSNQPQHF
clone_size: -; j_call: TRBJ1-1; d_call: -; v_call: TRBV18; cdr3_nt: TGTGCCAGCTCACCACCGGGGATGTACACTGAAGCTTTCTTT; cdr3_aa: CASSPPGMYTEAFF
clone_size: few; j_call: TRBJ2-2; d_call: TRBD1; v_call: TRBV7-8; cdr3_nt: TGTGCCAGCAGGAGGACAGGGGGCCAAACCGGGGAGCTGTTTTTT; cdr3_aa: CASRRTGGQTGELFF
clone_size: -; j_call: TRBJ1-5; d_call: -; v_call: TRBV28; cdr3_nt: TGTGCCAGCAGTTTGGGAGTTGGAACCGTTGTGGGCAATCAGCCCCAGCATTTT; cdr3_aa: CASSLGVGTVVGNQPQHF
clone_size: -; j_call: TRBJ2-5; d_call: -; v_call: TRBV18; cdr3_nt: TGTGCCAGCTCTCCTCAGGGGACCCAGTACTTC; cdr3_aa: CASSPQGTQYF
clone_size: -; j_call: TRBJ2-7; d_call: -; v_call: TRBV14; cdr3_nt: TGTGCCAGCAGCCAGTCCCCGGGCAAAGGCTACGAGCAGTACTTC; cdr3_aa: CASSQSPGKGYEQYF
clone_size: -; j_call: TRBJ2-7; d_call: -; v_call: TRBV7-6; cdr3_nt: TGTGCCAGCAGCCGGACGGAGAGCTCCTACGAGCAGTACTTC; cdr3_aa: CASSRTESSYEQYF
clone_size: -; j_call: TRBJ2-3; d_call: TRBD2; v_call: TRBV5-1; cdr3_nt: TGCGCCAGCAGCTTGGTGAGCGGGAGTAGGGCAGATACGCAGTATTTT; cdr3_aa: CASSLVSGSRADTQYF
clone_size: few; j_call: TRBJ2-7; d_call: -; v_call: TRBV9; cdr3_nt: TGTGCCAGCAGCGTAGATCAGGGCGTCTACGAGCAGTACTTC; cdr3_aa: CASSVDQGVYEQYF
clone_size: -; j_call: TRBJ1-5; d_call: -; v_call: TRBV7-9; cdr3_nt: TGTGCCAGCAGCTTAGGTGGGGAACAGCCCCAGCATTTT; cdr3_aa: CASSLGGEQPQHF
clone_size: -; j_call: TRBJ1-2; d_call: -; v_call: TRBV6-5; cdr3_nt: TGTGCCAGCAGTCCTCGACAGAAACTTAACTATGGCTACACCTTC; cdr3_aa: CASSPRQKLNYGYTF
clone_size: once; j_call: TRBJ1-5; d_call: -; v_call: TRBV28; cdr3_nt: TGTGCCAGCAGTCGGGCAGGAGTTCAGCCCCAGCATTTT; cdr3_aa: CASSRAGVQPQHF
clone_size: -; j_call: TRBJ1-2; d_call: TRBD1; v_call: TRBV2; cdr3_nt: TGTGCCAGCAGGTTTCTCGGGACAGGGATGAACTATGGCTACACCTTC; cdr3_aa: CASRFLGTGMNYGYTF
clone_size: -; j_call: TRBJ2-7; d_call: TRBD1; v_call: TRBV27; cdr3_nt: TGTGCCAGCAGTTTCGGGACAGGGGGCGCATGGAACGAGCAGTACTTC; cdr3_aa: CASSFGTGGAWNEQYF
clone_size: -; j_call: TRBJ2-3; d_call: TRBD2; v_call: TRBV18; cdr3_nt: TGTGCCAGCTCACCACGGGGACTAGCAATGACAGATACGCAGTATTTT; cdr3_aa: CASSPRGLAMTDTQYF
clone_size: few; j_call: TRBJ2-5; d_call: TRBD1; v_call: TRBV6-1; cdr3_nt: TGTGCCAGCAGTGAGGTTGGCAGGGGGCACGAGACCCAGTACTTC; cdr3_aa: CASSEVGRGHETQYF